This T cell receptor beta chain was sequenced in a study of control samples from healthy donors and cancer patients. V lost 6 bases and J lost 2, with 11 bases in between. CDR1 is MNHEY and CDR2 is SMNVEV in the germline V gene (reference sequence). The CDR3 has 13 residues. Sequencing was performed with immunoSEQ multiplex PCR; in TCRdb, only in-frame clones are kept and a portion is missing. The table records some 100,000 clones, over 85% of them present only once. This chain uses TRBV27 with TRBJ2-7, with D tentatively TRBD2 (6 bases). This receptor was taken from a man aged 18 to 35 in good health. Input material: blood. The CDR3 loop reads CASSIGTAYEQYF. CDR3 nucleotide sequence: TGTGCCAGCAGCATAGGGACTGCCTACGAGCAGTACTTC.